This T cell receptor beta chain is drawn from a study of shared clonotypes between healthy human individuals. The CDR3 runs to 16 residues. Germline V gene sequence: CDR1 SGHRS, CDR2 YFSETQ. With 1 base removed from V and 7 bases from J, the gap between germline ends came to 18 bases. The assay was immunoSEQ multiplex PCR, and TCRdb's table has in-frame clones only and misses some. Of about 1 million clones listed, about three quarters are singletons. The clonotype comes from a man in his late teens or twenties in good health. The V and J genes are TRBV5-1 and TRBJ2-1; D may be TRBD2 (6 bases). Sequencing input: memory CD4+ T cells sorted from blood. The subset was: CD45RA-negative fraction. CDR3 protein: CASSLTHSGVSNEQFF. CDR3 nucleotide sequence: TGCGCCAGCAGCTTGACCCATAGCGGCGTTTCGAATGAGCAGTTCTTC.